The clone carrying this TCR beta chain was counted many times. The antigen is unknown. This entry comes from a study of T cells in Graves' hyperthyroidism and ophthalmopathy. TCR beta CDR3 regions were amplified from RNA transcripts. The HTBI set primed first-round TCR CDR3 RT-PCR. TCRdb independently ran MiXCR on the multiplex PCR reads; one entry per CDR3 protein. The sample includes about 360,000 distinct CDR3 sequences, about a fifth of them seen just once. V shed 5 bases and J 1 base; nucleotides not matched to a gene: 11. Per the germline V gene, CDR1 is SEHNR and CDR2 is FQNEAQ (reference sequence). The CDR3 is made up of 16 amino acids. The study, taken as a whole, reports: Among clonotypes expanded in thyroid above 0.001, most were also found in blood.

Sequences were obtained from blood. The chain combines TRBV7-9 with TRBJ2-7, with 7 bases identical to TRBD1. The TCR comes from a woman under 30 with Graves' hyperthyroidism. CDR3 coding DNA: TGTGCCAGCAGCCAATCCGGGACAGACACATCCTACGAGCAGTACTTC. Its translation is CASSQSGTDTSYEQYF.